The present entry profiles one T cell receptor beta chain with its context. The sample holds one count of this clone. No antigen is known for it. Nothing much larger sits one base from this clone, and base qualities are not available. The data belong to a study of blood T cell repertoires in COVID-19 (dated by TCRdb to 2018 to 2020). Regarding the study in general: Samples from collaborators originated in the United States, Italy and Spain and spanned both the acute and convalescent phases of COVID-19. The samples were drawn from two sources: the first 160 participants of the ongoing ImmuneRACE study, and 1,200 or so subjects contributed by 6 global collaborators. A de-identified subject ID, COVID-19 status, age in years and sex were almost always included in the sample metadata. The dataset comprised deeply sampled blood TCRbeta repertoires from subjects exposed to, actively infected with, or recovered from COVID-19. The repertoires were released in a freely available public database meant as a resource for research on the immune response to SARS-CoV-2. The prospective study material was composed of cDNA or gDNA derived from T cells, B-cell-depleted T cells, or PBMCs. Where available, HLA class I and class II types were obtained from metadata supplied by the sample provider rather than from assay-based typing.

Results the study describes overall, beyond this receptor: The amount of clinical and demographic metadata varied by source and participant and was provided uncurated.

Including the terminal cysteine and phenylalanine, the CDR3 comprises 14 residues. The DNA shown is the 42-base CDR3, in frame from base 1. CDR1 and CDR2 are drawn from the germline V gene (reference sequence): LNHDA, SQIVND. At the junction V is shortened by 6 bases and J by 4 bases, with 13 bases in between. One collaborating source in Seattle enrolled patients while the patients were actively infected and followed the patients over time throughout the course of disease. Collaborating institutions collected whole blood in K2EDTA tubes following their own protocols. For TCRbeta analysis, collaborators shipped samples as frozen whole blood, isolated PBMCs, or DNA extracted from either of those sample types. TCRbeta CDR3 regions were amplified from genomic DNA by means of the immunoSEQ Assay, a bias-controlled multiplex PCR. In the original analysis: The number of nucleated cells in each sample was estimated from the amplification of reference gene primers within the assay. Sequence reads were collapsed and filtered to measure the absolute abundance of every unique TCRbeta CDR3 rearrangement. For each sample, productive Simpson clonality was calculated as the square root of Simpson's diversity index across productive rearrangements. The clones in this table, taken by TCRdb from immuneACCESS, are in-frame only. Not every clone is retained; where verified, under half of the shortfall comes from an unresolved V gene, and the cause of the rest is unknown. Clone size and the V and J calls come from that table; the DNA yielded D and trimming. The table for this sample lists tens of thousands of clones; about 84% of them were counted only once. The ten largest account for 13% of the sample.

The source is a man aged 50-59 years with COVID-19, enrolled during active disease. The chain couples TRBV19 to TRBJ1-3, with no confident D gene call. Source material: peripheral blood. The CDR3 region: CASSLEDPGNTIYF. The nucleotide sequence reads TGTGCCAGTAGCCTGGAGGATCCCGGAAACACCATATATTTT.